This T cell receptor (beta chain) was sequenced in a study of cytomegalovirus exposure and HLA in healthy donors. V dropped 1 base and J dropped 6 bases, with 16 bases sitting between them. CDR1 and CDR2 from the germline V gene are GTSNPN and SVGIG (reference sequence). The CDR3 totals 15 residues. Using immunoSEQ multiplex PCR, the repertoire was profiled, and TCRdb retains in-frame clones only, with some absent. This table has 140,000 to 150,000 clones, about 95% appearing once. This chain joins TRBV30 and TRBJ1-5, with D unclear. The receptor comes from a man between 18 and 35 years old in good health and CMV-seropositive. Sequencing used PBMCs. The CDR3 region has the DNA TGTGCCTGGAGTGCATCGTGGGTTAGCGGTCAGCCCCAGCATTTT. It specifies CAWSASWVSGQPQHF.